One and the same sample provided the 32 T cell receptor beta chains below, sequenced in a study of blood T cells in healthy people across ages. A J-beta primer mix and a sample-barcoded 5' primer were used in a second PCR of roughly 6 to 12 cycles. TCRdb re-analysed the 5' RACE reads in MiXCR, keeping a single row per CDR3 protein. The table includes around 750,000 distinct CDR3 sequences, roughly 50% detected once. The sample taken for sequencing was blood. These receptors all stem from a man older than 75 in good health.

This rearrangement joins TRBV20-1 to TRBJ2-1, with 7 bases aligning to TRBD1. This CDR3 spans 14 amino acids. CDR1 and CDR2 (germline): DFQATT, SNEGSKA (reference sequence). V lost 1 base and J lost 10; bases outside the gene matches: 10. CDR3 bases: TGCAGTGCTAGAGTGACAGGGACAGTCTACGAGCAGTTCTTC. This gives the protein CSARVTGTVYEQFF.

This clonotype has a handful of counts. This rearrangement joins TRBV30 to TRBJ2-3; D perhaps matches TRBD1 (5 bases). CDR1 is GTSNPN and CDR2 is SVGIG in the germline V gene (reference sequence). Trimming left V 2 bases short and J 14 bases short, with 23 bases between. The CDR3 extends over 14 amino acids. CDR3 nucleotide sequence: TGTGCCTGGAGTCAAGGACAAGCCGCCAGATACGCGTATTTT. Translating gives CAWSQGQAARYAYF.

The rearrangement joins TRBV6-5 to TRBJ2-3, with 9 nucleotides matching TRBD1. This CDR3 contains 15 residues. Germline CDR1 and CDR2: MNHEY and SVGAGI. V dropped 6 bases and J dropped 5; count of bases not matched to a gene: 9. The CDR3 nucleotides read TGTGCCAGCAGCCTTACAGGGGGCGGGATAGATACGCAGTATTTT. The encoded protein is CASSLTGGGIDTQYF.

The chain recombines TRBV5-1 with TRBJ2-5, with 10 nucleotides matching TRBD2. V gave up 4 bases and J gave up 4 bases; unmatched junction bases: 13. The germline CDR1 and CDR2 sequences are SGHRS and YFSETQ. This CDR3 region has 17 residues. This chain's CDR3 is CASSGGLAGVGGETQYF. The DNA for the CDR3 is TGCGCCAGCAGCGGGGGGCTAGCGGGAGTCGGAGGAGAGACCCAGTACTTC.

The V and J genes are TRBV15 and TRBJ2-5, with 7 bases that match TRBD2. The CDR3 has 13 amino acids. V lost 5 bases and J lost 6; bases outside the gene matches: 6. Germline V CDR1 and CDR2: LNHNV, YYDKDF (reference sequence). CDR3: CATSWKREKTQYF. The CDR3 DNA reads as TGTGCCACCAGCTGGAAGCGGGAAAAGACCCAGTACTTC.

This chain links TRBV5-1 with TRBJ2-4; D is possibly TRBD1 or TRBD2 (5 bases each). Germline V gene lookup returns CDR1 SGHRS and CDR2 YFSETQ. This CDR3 has 14 amino acids. Deletions cut 4 bases from V and 13 bases from J, with 21 bases between. CDR3 sequence reads: CASSADWGRGEQYF. The CDR3 DNA reads as TGCGCCAGCAGCGCGGACTGGGGCCGTGGGGAGCAGTACTTC.

V gene TRBV2 combines with J gene TRBJ2-5; 9 bases match TRBD1. CDR3 size: 14 residues. V lost 6 bases to trimming and J lost 11 bases; unmatched junction nucleotides: 13. Germline V gene data show CDR1 as SNHLY and CDR2 as FYNNEI. The CDR3 here is CASSDGDRVHGQYF. The CDR3 bases are TGTGCCAGCAGCGACGGGGACAGGGTACACGGGCAGTACTTC.

The rearrangement uses TRBV6-5 and TRBJ2-7; the D call may be TRBD1 or TRBD2 (5 bases each). Trimming cost V 2 bases and J 3 bases, with 11 bases left between them. Germline CDR1 reads MNHEY; CDR2 reads SVGAGI. The CDR3 sequence is 14 residues long. The CDR3 nucleotides are TGTGCCAGCAGTTACCTTCGGGGCAGCTACGAGCAGTACTTC. It encodes CASSYLRGSYEQYF.

Worth noting for this clonotype: A junction boundary mismatches the germline segment, possibly from a read error. The chain combines TRBV6-5 with TRBJ1-1; D perhaps matches TRBD1 (6 bases). The CDR3 is made up of 15 amino acids. The germline V gene has CDR1 MNHEY and CDR2 SVGAGI. DNA for the CDR3: TGTGCCAGCAGCCCTTGGACAGCTTTGAACGCTGAAGCTTTCTTT. It encodes CASSPWTALNAEAFF.

The chain combines TRBV6-6 with TRBJ1-2; D gene unclear. Germline CDR1 and CDR2: MNHNY and SVGAGI (reference sequence). The CDR3 has 12 amino acids. Trimming cost V 7 bases and J 8 bases, with 14 bases left between them. CDR3 region: CASIMNLGGYTF. The DNA for the CDR3 is TGTGCCAGCATAATGAATCTGGGGGGCTACACCTTC.

V usage is TRBV14 and J usage is TRBJ2-5; 7 bases line up with TRBD2. The V segment lost 5 bases and the J segment 3 bases; nucleotides outside the gene matches: 12. The CDR3 is 16 amino acids. Germline V lookup: CDR1 SGHDN, CDR2 FVKESK. CDR3 nucleotide sequence: TGTGCCAGCAGCTTCCGTCGGCTAGCGGAAAAAGAGACCCAGTACTTC. Protein product: CASSFRRLAEKETQYF.

The chain combines TRBV7-2 with TRBJ1-1, with no clear D. Germline CDR1 reads SGHTA; CDR2 reads FQGNSA. CDR3 length: 14 residues. With 5 bases removed from V and 0 bases from J, the gap between germline ends came to 10 bases. The CDR3 loop reads CASSPIMMNTEAFF. Here the CDR3 DNA reads TGTGCCAGCAGCCCCATAATGATGAACACTGAAGCTTTCTTT.

The chain links TRBV19 to TRBJ2-1, with D hard to call. The CDR3 consists of 16 residues. Trimming took off 3 bases at V and 0 bases at J, with 12 bases between the two ends. CDR1 and CDR2 from the germline V gene are LNHDA and SQIVND (reference sequence). The CDR3 is CASSISAIPSYNEQFF. The CDR3 DNA follows: TGTGCCAGTAGTATTTCGGCGATTCCCTCCTACAATGAGCAGTTCTTC.

This clonotype turned up a few times. The rearrangement uses TRBV29-1 and TRBJ2-7, with D perhaps TRBD1 or TRBD2 (5 bases each). Per germline, CDR1 SQVTM and CDR2 ANQGSEA. The CDR3 length is 16 residues. Deletions cut 1 base from V and 1 base from J, with 17 bases between. The CDR3 protein is CSVEASGGVGSYEQYF. DNA for the CDR3: TGCAGCGTTGAAGCAAGTGGGGGTGTAGGATCCTACGAGCAGTACTTC.

This rearrangement joins TRBV6-5 to TRBJ2-7; D may be TRBD1 or TRBD2 (6 bases each). The CDR3 consists of 18 residues. Germline V gene sequence: CDR1 MNHEY, CDR2 SVGAGI. V was trimmed by 2 bases and J by 1 base, leaving 21 bases between them. The DNA of the CDR3 is TGTGCCAGCAGTTACAGGGTCTTAGGGGGGCTGGCTTCCTACGAGCAGTACTTC. Its protein is CASSYRVLGGLASYEQYF.

As for this clonotype: It may be a read error: a sequence one base away is much more abundant. The rearrangement uses TRBV12-3 or TRBV12-4 and TRBJ2-7, with 10 bases aligning to TRBD1. V dropped 10 bases and J dropped 3; count of bases not matched to a gene: 9. The CDR3 is made up of 14 amino acids. CDR3 in amino acids: CANSFRDRGYEQYF. Here the CDR3 DNA reads TGTGCCAACAGCTTCCGGGACAGGGGCTACGAGCAGTACTTC.

At least ten counts were recorded for this clonotype. This chain joins TRBV28 and TRBJ2-5; D is unclear. Trimming shortened V by 2 bases and J by 7 bases, and 11 bases separated the two germline ends. Per germline, CDR1 MDHEN and CDR2 SYDVKM. This CDR3 comprises 13 residues. The CDR3 loop is CASSLGPLGTQYF. The CDR3 DNA sequence: TGTGCCAGCAGTTTAGGGCCCCTAGGGACCCAGTACTTC.

This clonotype occurred once. This chain connects TRBV24-1 to TRBJ2-1, with D unclear. This CDR3 region has 15 residues. Trimming took off 3 bases at V and 7 bases at J, with 15 bases between the two ends. Germline V lookup: CDR1 KGHDR, CDR2 SFDVKD. As DNA, the CDR3 is TGTGCCACCAGTGATCCACGGACGCTACGGAATGAGCAGTTCTTC. Translating it yields CATSDPRTLRNEQFF.

This chain connects TRBV28 to TRBJ2-3; TRBD1 is a possible D gene (6 bases). V gave up 4 bases and J gave up 3 bases, with 23 bases separating them. Germline V CDR1 and CDR2: MDHEN, SYDVKM. The CDR3 sequence is 18 residues long. The CDR3 DNA sequence: TGTGCCAGCAGTTCCTCCTATTATCGGGTAACAGGGACAGATACGCAGTATTTT. Translating gives CASSSSYYRVTGTDTQYF.

The chain uses TRBV12-3 or TRBV12-4 and TRBJ2-3, with TRBD1 as a possible D gene (5 bases). This CDR3 contains 15 residues. V was trimmed by 6 bases and J by 14 bases, leaving 27 bases between them. The CDR3 DNA reads as TGTGCCAGCAGCGACTCAGGGTCGGCGAGTAGATACGCGTATTTT. It specifies CASSDSGSASRYAYF.

The chain has TRBV4-1 and TRBJ2-5; D gene unclear. Trimming cost V 0 bases and J 4 bases, with 6 bases left between them. CDR1 is MGHRA, CDR2 YSYEKL, per germline. The CDR3 totals 13 residues. The CDR3, as DNA: TGCGCCAGCAGCCAAGAGCCTAGAGAGACCCAGTACTTC. As protein: CASSQEPRETQYF.

The J gene is TRBJ2-7, the V gene TRBV18; the match to TRBD1 covers 7 bases. Germline loops: CDR1 KGHSH, CDR2 LQKENI. This CDR3 has 14 residues. The ends lost 5 bases at V and 1 base at J; junction bases unmatched: 5. Here the CDR3 reads CASSEDRRSYEQYF. CDR3 bases: TGTGCCAGCTCAGAGGACAGGCGGTCCTACGAGCAGTACTTC. Together with reference TRBV18 and TRBJ2-7, the CDR3 gives the full variable domain: NAGVMQNPRHLVRRRGQEARLRCSPMKGHSHVYWYRQLPEEGLKFMVYLQKENIIDESGMPKERFSAEFPKEGPSILRIQQVVRGDSAAYFCASSEDRRSYEQYFGPGTRLTVT.

This sequence joins TRBV19 and TRBJ2-5; D uncertain. This CDR3 comprises 12 residues. CDR1 and CDR2 from the germline V gene are LNHDA and SQIVND (reference sequence). Trimming took off 5 bases at V and 11 bases at J, with 15 bases between the two ends. The CDR3: CASSFKGGEQYF. The DNA of the CDR3 is TGTGCCAGTAGTTTCAAGGGCGGAGAGCAGTACTTC.

The chain is built from TRBV3-1 and TRBJ2-7; the match to TRBD2 covers 12 bases. CDR3 length: 14 residues. The J segment lost 6 bases and the V segment lost 4 bases, leaving 4 bases of the junction unmatched. Germline assignment: CDR1 LGHDT and CDR2 YNNKEL (reference sequence). CDR3 protein: CASSPSGRASEQYF. As DNA, the CDR3 is TGTGCCAGCAGCCCTAGCGGGAGGGCCAGCGAGCAGTACTTC.

The rearrangement links TRBV7-6 to TRBJ2-7, with a weak D call TRBD2 (6 bases). V was cut by 5 bases and J by 4 bases, with 18 bases left in between. CDR1 is SGHVS and CDR2 is FNYEAQ in the germline V gene. The CDR3 totals 15 residues. CDR3 nucleotide sequence: TGTGCCAGCAGCCTCGTCGGGGGTGGGGAGTACGAGCAGTACTTC. Translating it yields CASSLVGGGEYEQYF.

This chain uses TRBV7-2 with TRBJ2-3; 8 bases map to TRBD2. The CDR3 runs to 15 residues. Germline loops: CDR1 SGHTA, CDR2 FQGNSA. V shed 5 bases, J shed 14 bases, and the junction held 18 bases outside the gene matches. The CDR3 loop reads CASSPRLAGHRYAYF. In DNA form, the CDR3 reads TGTGCCAGCAGCCCCCGGTTAGCGGGACACAGATACGCGTATTTT.

This rearrangement joins TRBV7-9 to TRBJ2-1; D may be TRBD1 or TRBD2 (6 bases each). Germline assignment: CDR1 SEHNR and CDR2 FQNEAQ (reference sequence). This CDR3 is 18 amino acids long. V lost 5 bases to trimming and J lost 6 bases, with 26 bases between them. The chain's CDR3 is CASSPRTGAYYDGNEQFF. In nucleotides, the CDR3 is TGTGCCAGCAGCCCTCGGACGGGGGCGTACTACGACGGCAATGAGCAGTTCTTC.

The chain employs TRBV28 and TRBJ2-7, with TRBD2 identical over 11 bases. Trimming cost V 2 bases and J 4 bases; bases outside gene matches: 4. The CDR3 is made up of 15 amino acids. Germline V gene lookup returns CDR1 MDHEN and CDR2 SYDVKM. The CDR3 DNA reads TGTGCCAGCAGTTTAACTAGCGGGGGTTATTACGAGCAGTACTTC. The encoded protein is CASSLTSGGYYEQYF.

The CDR3 DNA sequence: TGTGCCAGCAGCGTGGCAGGGGCCCAGGAGACCCAGTACTTC. It yields the protein CASSVAGAQETQYF. The chain combines TRBV9 with TRBJ2-7; D is possibly TRBD1 (6 bases). The tail of the sequence fits TRBJ2-5 better, so the J call may be wrong. This CDR3 contains 14 residues. Germline V gene lookup returns CDR1 SGDLS and CDR2 YYNGEE.

The chain is built from TRBV6-6 and TRBJ1-1, with 8 bases matching TRBD1. This CDR3 is 12 amino acids long. With 4 bases clipped from V and 8 bases from J, the junction kept 3 bases outside the gene matches. Germline lookup yields CDR1 MNHNY and CDR2 SVGAGI (reference sequence). The CDR3 region has the DNA TGTGCCAGCAGTTTCAGGGGGCGGGAAGCTTTCTTT. The encoded protein is CASSFRGREAFF.

In its sample, this clonotype was seen a few times. The rearrangement links TRBV3-1 to TRBJ2-7; TRBD2 matches at 7 bases. Trimming removed 0 bases from V and 1 base from J; junction bases left unmatched: 6. CDR3 length: 16 residues. Germline values: CDR1 LGHDT, CDR2 YNNKEL (reference sequence). Here the CDR3 DNA reads TGTGCCAGCAGCCAAGATGTGGTAGCGGGTTCCTACGAGCAGTACTTC. Translated: CASSQDVVAGSYEQYF.

CDR3 in DNA: TGTGCCAGCAGCCCAGGGGCCGGGGCGAACGAGCAGTACTTC. Protein: CASSPGAGANEQYF. This chain joins TRBV7-2 and TRBJ2-7, with TRBD1 as a possible D gene (6 bases). V was clipped by 5 bases and J by 5 bases, with 16 bases between them. The CDR3 sequence is 14 residues long. The germline V gene has CDR1 SGHTA and CDR2 FQGNSA.